This T cell receptor (beta chain) was sequenced for a study of CD8+ T cells in alopecia areata. In this sample, this clone turned up a few times. Following extraction, RNA underwent reverse transcription to cDNA, which served as the sequencing template. Here immunoSEQ multiplex PCR was the method, and the copy in TCRdb shows in-frame clones only, minus some. The table shows roughly 130,000 clones, with around 50% occurring only once. The source material was CD4+ T cells sorted from blood, sampled at week 0. The receptor was isolated from a human donor with alopecia areata.

The chain's CDR3 is CASSRQTGPTDTQYF. CDR3 bases: TGCGCCAGCAGCCGTCAGACTGGTCCCACAGATACGCAGTATTTT. This chain connects TRBV4-1 to TRBJ2-3; D is undetermined. The CDR3 runs to 15 residues. Germline V gene lookup returns CDR1 MGHRA and CDR2 YSYEKL. Trimming took off 4 bases at V and 2 bases at J, with 13 bases between the two ends.